The 10 T cell receptor beta chains presented below share a single source sample, sequenced in a study of OX40 agonist ivuxolimab in advanced cancers. The table came from immunoSEQ multiplex PCR; TCRdb's copy has only in-frame clones and leaves some out. Among 65,000 to 85,000 clones, approximately 94% were seen once, and the ten largest hold roughly an eighth. The material was CD4+ or CD8+ T cells sorted from blood, obtained in a trial of the OX40 agonist ivuxolimab. These receptors came from an adult with an advanced solid tumor such as melanoma, head and neck, liver or kidney cancer.

The chain recombines TRBV4-1 with TRBJ2-1; D might be TRBD2 (6 bases). The CDR3 is made up of 15 amino acids. Trimming cost V 0 bases and J 7 bases, with 13 bases left between them. Per the germline V gene, CDR1 is MGHRA and CDR2 is YSYEKL. The CDR3 is CASSQDGPGGNEQFF. CDR3 coding DNA: TGCGCCAGCAGCCAAGATGGCCCTGGGGGGAATGAGCAGTTCTTC.

The genes are TRBV7-6 and TRBJ2-3; 7 positions match TRBD2. The CDR3 loop spans 15 amino acids. J gave up 2 bases and V 5 bases, and 7 bases lay outside the gene matches. The germline gives CDR1 SGHVS, CDR2 FNYEAQ. Written as DNA, the CDR3 is TGTGCCAGCAGCCAGGCGGGGGATTACACAGATACGCAGTATTTT. Its translation is CASSQAGDYTDTQYF.

V is TRBV28 and J is TRBJ2-1; D is undetermined. This CDR3 is 14 amino acids long. Germline V gives CDR1 MDHEN, CDR2 SYDVKM. The V end was cut by 5 bases, the J end by 4 bases, with 12 bases between. This CDR3 is CASSPQDGYNEQFF. CDR3 sequence (DNA): TGTGCCAGCAGTCCCCAGGACGGATACAATGAGCAGTTCTTC.

The CDR3 region has the DNA TGCGCCAGCAGCCAAGATCGGATAGTACTAGCGGGAGTTAATGAGCAGTTCTTC. It yields the protein CASSQDRIVLAGVNEQFF. The chain links TRBV4-3 to TRBJ2-1, with TRBD2 identical over 11 bases. The CDR3 covers 18 residues. After removal of 0 bases from V and 7 bases from J, the junction contained 11 bases not matched to a gene. CDR1 is LGHNA, CDR2 YSLEER, per germline.

The chain recombines TRBV14 with TRBJ2-7, with D tentatively TRBD2 (6 bases). This CDR3 comprises 17 residues. The ends were cut back, 3 bases at V and 0 bases at J, with 18 bases in the middle. The germline gives CDR1 SGHDN, CDR2 FVKESK. The CDR3 region is CASSHAIGGVHSYEQYF. The DNA for the CDR3 is TGTGCCAGCAGCCATGCGATCGGAGGGGTTCACTCCTACGAGCAGTACTTC.

The V gene is TRBV4-2, the J gene TRBJ1-6; D call uncertain. The V and J ends lost 0 bases and 7 bases respectively, with 16 bases between them. This CDR3 region has 17 residues. Germline CDR1 reads LGHNA; CDR2 reads YNFKEQ. The DNA for the CDR3 is TGTGCCAGCAGCCAAGAGGTCGTGTCAATTCTCAATTCACCCCTCCACTTT. It specifies CASSQEVVSILNSPLHF.

The table lists this clone with a count of one. This rearrangement joins TRBV28 to TRBJ2-5; 8 bases agree with TRBD1. The V segment lost 1 base and the J segment 4 bases; nucleotides outside the gene matches: 5. The CDR3 has 15 residues. Germline-derived CDR1 and CDR2 are MDHEN and SYDVKM. As DNA, the CDR3 is TGTGCCAGCAGTTTATCGGCAGGGGGCGTAGAGACCCAGTACTTC. Its protein is CASSLSAGGVETQYF.

The chain joins TRBV11-2 to TRBJ2-1; D unresolved. The CDR3 extends over 12 amino acids. Germline-derived CDR1 and CDR2 are SGHAT and FQNNGV. Trimming shortened V by 6 bases and J by 2 bases, and 5 bases separated the two germline ends. CDR3 DNA: TGTGCCAGCAGTTTTGCCTACAATGAGCAGTTCTTC. Protein sequence: CASSFAYNEQFF.

The V gene is TRBV6-5, the J gene TRBJ1-2, with a tentative D call TRBD1 (5 bases). Germline CDR1 reads MNHEY; CDR2 reads SVGAGI. Between the trimmed V and J ends, which lost 2 bases and 4 bases, there was a span of 11 bases. The CDR3 length is 14 residues. DNA for the CDR3: TGTGCCAGCAGTTACGGGGGGAATCGCTATGGCTACACCTTC. Translation gives CASSYGGNRYGYTF.

The chain carries TRBV4-1 and TRBJ1-1; no definite D call. V was trimmed by 1 base and J by 9 bases, leaving 15 bases between them. Germline-derived CDR1 and CDR2 are MGHRA and YSYEKL. This CDR3 spans 14 amino acids. The CDR3 loop reads CASSQAQDLLQAFF. Written as DNA, the CDR3 is TGCGCCAGCAGCCAAGCGCAGGACCTCCTACAAGCTTTCTTT.